The clone carrying this TCR beta chain showed up just a few times. The antigen is undetermined. This specimen comes from a study of blood T cells in healthy people across ages. Overall study findings and caveats: Donors of long life had a larger count of naive CD4+ cells and greater diversity than aged donors.

V lost 4 bases and J lost 0, with 12 bases in between. The CDR3 loop spans 15 amino acids. Sample-barcoded 5' priming and a J-beta primer mix drove a second PCR of about 7 to 12 cycles. Tagging of each cDNA molecule was performed by a template-switch adaptor with 12 random nucleotides. TCRdb ran MiXCR on the 5' RACE reads and lists one entry per CDR3 protein. This table has more than 500,000 distinct CDR3 sequences, roughly 29% appearing once. The sequencing input was blood. The V gene is TRBV12-3 or TRBV12-4, the J gene TRBJ1-1; D not certain. This receptor was taken from a woman in her 70s in good health. CDR3 sequence reads: CASSWEGRMNTEAFF. CDR3 in DNA: TGTGCCAGCAGTTGGGAGGGCAGGATGAACACTGAAGCTTTCTTT.